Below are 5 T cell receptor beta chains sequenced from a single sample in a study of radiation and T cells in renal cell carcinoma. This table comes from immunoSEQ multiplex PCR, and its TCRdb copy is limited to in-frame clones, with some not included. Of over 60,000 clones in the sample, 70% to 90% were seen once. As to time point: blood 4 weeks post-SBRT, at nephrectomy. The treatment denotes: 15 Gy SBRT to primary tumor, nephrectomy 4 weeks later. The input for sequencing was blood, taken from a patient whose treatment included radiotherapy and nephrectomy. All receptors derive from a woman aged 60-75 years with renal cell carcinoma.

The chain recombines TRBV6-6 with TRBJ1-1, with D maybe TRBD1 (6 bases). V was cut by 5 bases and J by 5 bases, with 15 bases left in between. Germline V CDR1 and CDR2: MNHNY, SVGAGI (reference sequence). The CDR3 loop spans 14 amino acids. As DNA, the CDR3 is TGTGCCAGCAGTCCGAGCAACAGGGAAACTGAAGCTTTCTTT. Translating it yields CASSPSNRETEAFF.

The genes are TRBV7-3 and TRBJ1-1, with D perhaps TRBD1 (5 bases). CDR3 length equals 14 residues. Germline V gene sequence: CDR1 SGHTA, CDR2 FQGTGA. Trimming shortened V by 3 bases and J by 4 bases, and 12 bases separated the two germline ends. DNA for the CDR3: TGTGCCAGCAGCTTGAACGGGGGAGGCACTGAAGCTTTCTTT. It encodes CASSLNGGGTEAFF.

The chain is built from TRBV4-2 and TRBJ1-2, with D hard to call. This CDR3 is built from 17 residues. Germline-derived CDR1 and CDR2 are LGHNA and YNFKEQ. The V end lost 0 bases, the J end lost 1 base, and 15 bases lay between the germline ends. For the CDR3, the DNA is TGTGCCAGCAGCCAAGAGGCCTATAGCAATTTTAACTATGGCTACACCTTC. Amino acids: CASSQEAYSNFNYGYTF.

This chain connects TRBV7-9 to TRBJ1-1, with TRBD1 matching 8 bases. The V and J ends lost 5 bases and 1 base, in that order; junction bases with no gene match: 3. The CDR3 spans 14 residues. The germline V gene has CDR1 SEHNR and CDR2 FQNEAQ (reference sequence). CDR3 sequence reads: CASSPGQENTEAFF. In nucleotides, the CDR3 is TGTGCCAGCAGCCCGGGACAGGAGAACACTGAAGCTTTCTTT.

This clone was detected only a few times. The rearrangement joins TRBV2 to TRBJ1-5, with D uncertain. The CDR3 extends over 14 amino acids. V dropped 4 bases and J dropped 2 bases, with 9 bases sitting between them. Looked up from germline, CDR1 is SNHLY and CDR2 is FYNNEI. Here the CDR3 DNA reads TGTGCCAGCAGTGTGGAGAGGGGCAATCAGCCCCAGCATTTT. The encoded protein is CASSVERGNQPQHF.